The 19 T cell receptor beta chains below all came from one sample that was sequenced in a study of blood T cells in healthy people across ages (dated by TCRdb to 2014 to 2015). The library was produced with 5' RACE. The sample was run on an Illumina HiSeq 2500. A second PCR of roughly 7 to 11 cycles was performed with a sample-barcoded 5' primer and a J-beta primer mix. TCRdb passed the public sequencing reads through fastp at Q25 and MiXCR, retaining productive beta sequences. Rows are unified per CDR3 protein, each entry keeping the most common DNA and genes. A total of around 710,000 distinct CDR3 sequences appear in this sample, 35% to 45% of them only once. Around 20% of the sample comes from the top ten. Sequencing input: blood. The source of these receptors is a woman aged 55 to 70 in good health.

V is TRBV20-1 and J is TRBJ2-7; D uncertain. CDR1 and CDR2 (germline): DFQATT, SNEGSKA (reference sequence). V lost 2 bases, J lost 5 bases, and 16 bases lay in between. This CDR3 has 14 amino acids. The CDR3 nucleotides are TGCAGTGCTAGAATCCGGGCCAAAACCCACGAGCAGTACTTC. Translating gives CSARIRAKTHEQYF.

CDR3 region: CASSDRGSFIETQYF. In DNA form, the CDR3 reads TGTGCCAGTAGCGACAGGGGATCCTTTATTGAGACCCAGTACTTC. V usage is TRBV19 and J usage is TRBJ2-7, with TRBD1 matching over 8 bases. TRBJ2-5 explains the end of the DNA better; the J call may be wrong. The CDR3 extends over 15 amino acids. Germline assignment: CDR1 LNHDA and CDR2 SQIVND (reference sequence).

This clonotype was recorded once. The chain carries TRBV30 and TRBJ2-7, with 11 bases fitting TRBD1. Trimming took 4 bases from V and 4 from J; bases not matched to a gene: 6. From germline, CDR1 is GTSNPN and CDR2 SVGIG (reference sequence). The CDR3 is 14 amino acids. The CDR3 sequence is CAWTGTGGIYEQYF. In DNA form, the CDR3 reads TGTGCCTGGACGGGGACAGGGGGAATATACGAGCAGTACTTC. The full variable domain, its missing parts supplied by reference TRBV30 and TRBJ2-7, is SQTIHQWPATLVQPVGSPLSLECTVEGTSNPNLYWYRQAAGRGLQLLFYSVGIGQISSEVPQNLSASRPQDRQFILSSKKLLLSDSGFYLCAWTGTGGIYEQYFGPGTRLTVT.

The chain recombines TRBV5-1 with TRBJ2-5; tentative D call: TRBD1 (6 bases). Germline CDR1 SGHRS, CDR2 YFSETQ. CDR3 length: 16 amino acids. V lost 1 base to trimming and J lost 1 base, with 14 bases between them. Here the CDR3 reads CASSLNGRGAQETQYF. As DNA, the CDR3 is TGCGCCAGCAGCTTGAACGGCAGGGGAGCCCAAGAGACCCAGTACTTC.

This rearrangement joins TRBV7-3 to TRBJ1-1; D is ambiguous. Germline V gene sequence: CDR1 SGHTA, CDR2 FQGTGA. CDR3 length: 15 amino acids. V was clipped by 5 bases and J by 2 bases, with 15 bases between them. DNA of the CDR3: TGTGCCAGCAGCCTCTCGGACGGATTAAACACTGAAGCTTTCTTT. Amino acids: CASSLSDGLNTEAFF.

Only a few counts were recorded for this clonotype. The chain carries TRBV11-3 and TRBJ2-1, with D unresolved. The germline CDR1 and CDR2 sequences are SGHNT and YENEEA. There are 13 residues in the CDR3. V was cut by 1 base and J by 5 bases, with 6 bases left in between. The CDR3 is CASSLAQDNEQFF. CDR3 sequence (DNA): TGTGCCAGCAGCTTAGCCCAGGACAATGAGCAGTTCTTC.

The chain uses TRBV5-1 and TRBJ1-2, with 8 nucleotides matching TRBD1. This CDR3 is 12 amino acids long. Germline CDR1 reads SGHRS; CDR2 reads YFSETQ. The V and J ends lost 4 bases and 7 bases, in that order; junction bases with no gene match: 3. The CDR3 region is CASSPDRVGYTF. In DNA form, the CDR3 reads TGCGCCAGCAGCCCGGACAGGGTTGGCTACACCTTC.

The J gene is TRBJ2-1, the V gene TRBV7-9, with D perhaps TRBD1 or TRBD2 (5 bases each). The CDR3 loop spans 14 amino acids. Germline V CDR1 and CDR2: SEHNR, FQNEAQ (reference sequence). The ends were cut back, 8 bases at V and 6 bases at J, with 17 bases in the middle. The CDR3, as DNA: TGTGCCAGCGGCCAGGCAGGGCGGGTCAATGAGCAGTTCTTC. Protein product: CASGQAGRVNEQFF.

This chain links TRBV7-9 with TRBJ2-5; 7 bases are shared with TRBD2. The germline CDR1 and CDR2 sequences are SEHNR and FQNEAQ (reference sequence). V was clipped by 5 bases and J by 2 bases; unmatched bases: 11. The CDR3 spans 16 residues. DNA for the CDR3: TGTGCCAGCAGCCCATCCCTAGCGGAATTACAAGAGACCCAGTACTTC. Translated, it gives CASSPSLAELQETQYF.

This clonotype was counted between two and nine times. V and J are TRBV20-1 and TRBJ1-1; D unclear. The ends were cut back, 3 bases at V and 1 base at J, with 12 bases in the middle. The CDR3 spans 14 residues. Germline values: CDR1 DFQATT, CDR2 SNEGSKA (reference sequence). Here the CDR3 reads CSARSAVGNTEAFF. CDR3 coding DNA: TGCAGTGCTAGGTCCGCGGTGGGGAACACTGAAGCTTTCTTT.

J is TRBJ1-5 and V is TRBV7-2, with no clear D. There are 13 residues in the CDR3. The germline V and J ends were trimmed by 5 bases and 5 bases, with 10 bases remaining between them. Germline assignment: CDR1 SGHTA and CDR2 FQGNSA. The CDR3 DNA sequence: TGTGCCAGCAGCCCGGACGGAGATCAGCCCCAGCATTTT. This codes for CASSPDGDQPQHF.

This clonotype was recorded a few times. V and J are TRBV20-1 and TRBJ2-1; 13 bases line up with TRBD2. Germline loops: CDR1 DFQATT, CDR2 SNEGSKA (reference sequence). After removal of 6 bases from V and 6 bases from J, the junction contained 5 bases not matched to a gene. The CDR3 contains 14 residues. CDR3 sequence: CSAWTSGSINEQFF. The CDR3 DNA reads as TGCAGTGCCTGGACTAGCGGGAGCATCAATGAGCAGTTCTTC.

This clonotype has just a few counts. The V and J genes are TRBV9 and TRBJ2-7; D is uncertain. The germline gives CDR1 SGDLS, CDR2 YYNGEE. V dropped 0 bases and J dropped 5 bases, with 12 bases sitting between them. The CDR3 totals 14 residues. Written as DNA, the CDR3 is TGTGCCAGCAGCGTAGCTGGGGAAACAAACGAGCAGTACTTC. As protein: CASSVAGETNEQYF.

V usage is TRBV20-1 and J usage is TRBJ1-4; 7 bases fit TRBD1. Trimming at V came to 2 bases and at J to 6 bases, leaving 9 bases not matched to a gene. CDR1 and CDR2 from the germline V gene are DFQATT and SNEGSKA (reference sequence). The CDR3 extends over 15 amino acids. This chain's CDR3 is CSARSNRGWDEKLFF. In DNA form, the CDR3 reads TGCAGTGCTAGATCAAACAGGGGATGGGATGAAAAACTGTTTTTT.

This clonotype turned up a few times. V usage is TRBV5-1 and J usage is TRBJ2-1; TRBD1 aligns across 9 bases. Germline V CDR1 and CDR2: SGHRS, YFSETQ. This CDR3 is 15 amino acids long. V shed 6 bases, J shed 2 bases, and the junction held 6 bases outside the gene matches. The CDR3 loop is CASIPTGGAYNEQFF. The CDR3 DNA is TGCGCCAGCATACCGACAGGGGGTGCCTACAATGAGCAGTTCTTC.

The chain recombines TRBV29-1 with TRBJ1-2, with TRBD1 matching over 10 bases. The CDR3 is 13 residues long. CDR1 is SQVTM and CDR2 is ANQGSEA in the germline V gene. Germline trimming cut 4 bases from V and 4 bases from J; bases unmatched to any gene: 3. The CDR3 nucleotides read TGCAGCGTTGGTGGGACAGGGGTCTATGGCTACACCTTC. Translated, it gives CSVGGTGVYGYTF.

The rearrangement links TRBV10-3 to TRBJ2-3; maybe TRBD2 (5 bases). The V end was cut by 3 bases, the J end by 0 bases, with 16 bases between. The CDR3 is 17 amino acids. Germline-derived CDR1 and CDR2 are ENHRY and SYGVKD. This CDR3 is CAISDPGYISSTDTQYF. CDR3 nucleotides: TGTGCCATCAGTGACCCGGGGTACATTTCAAGCACAGATACGCAGTATTTT.

The rearrangement links TRBV29-1 to TRBJ2-3, with 7 bases that match TRBD2. V lost 3 bases to trimming and J lost 1 base; unmatched junction nucleotides: 4. Germline lookup yields CDR1 SQVTM and CDR2 ANQGSEA. The length of the CDR3 is 14 residues. In DNA, the CDR3 is TGCAGCGTTGACCTAGCGGAAGGCACAGATACGCAGTATTTT. Its protein product is CSVDLAEGTDTQYF.

This clonotype was counted many times. The chain carries TRBV25-1 and TRBJ2-5; no clear D. Germline assignment: CDR1 MGHDK and CDR2 SYGVNS. CDR3 length: 15 residues. Trimming took 2 bases from V and 2 from J, leaving 12 bases between them. DNA for the CDR3: TGTGCCAGCAGTGAACGCTTGAAGGCTCAAGAGACCCAGTACTTC. Translation gives CASSERLKAQETQYF.